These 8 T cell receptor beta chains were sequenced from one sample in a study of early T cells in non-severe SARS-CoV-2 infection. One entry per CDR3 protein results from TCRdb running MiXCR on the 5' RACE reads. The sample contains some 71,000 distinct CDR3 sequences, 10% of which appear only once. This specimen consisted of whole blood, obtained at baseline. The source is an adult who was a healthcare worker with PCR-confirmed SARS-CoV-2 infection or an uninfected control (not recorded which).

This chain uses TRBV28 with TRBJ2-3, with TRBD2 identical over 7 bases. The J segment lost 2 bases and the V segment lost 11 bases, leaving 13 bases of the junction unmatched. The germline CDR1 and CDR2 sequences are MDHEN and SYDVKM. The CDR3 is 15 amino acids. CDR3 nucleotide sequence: TGTGCCCATCGCGGGGGACCTTCCCTCACAGATACGCAGTATTTT. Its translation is CAHRGGPSLTDTQYF. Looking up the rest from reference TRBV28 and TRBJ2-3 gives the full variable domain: DVKVTQSSRYLVKRTGEKVFLECVQDMDHENMFWYRQDPGLGLRLIYFSYDVKMKEKGDIPEGYSVSREKKERFSLILESASTNQTSMYLCAHRGGPSLTDTQYFGPGTRLTVL.

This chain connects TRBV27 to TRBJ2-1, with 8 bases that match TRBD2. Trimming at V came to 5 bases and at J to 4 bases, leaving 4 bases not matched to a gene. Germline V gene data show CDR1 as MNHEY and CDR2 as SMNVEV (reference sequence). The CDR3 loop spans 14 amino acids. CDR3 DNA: TGTGCCAGCAGTAGCGGGAGATTATACAATGAGCAGTTCTTC. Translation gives CASSSGRLYNEQFF.

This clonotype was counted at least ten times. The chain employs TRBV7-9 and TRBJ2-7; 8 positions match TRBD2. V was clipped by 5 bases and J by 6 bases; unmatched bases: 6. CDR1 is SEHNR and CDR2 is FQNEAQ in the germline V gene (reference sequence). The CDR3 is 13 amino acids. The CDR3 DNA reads TGTGCCAGCAGCAAGGGACTAGTAGCCGAGCAGTACTTC. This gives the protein CASSKGLVAEQYF.

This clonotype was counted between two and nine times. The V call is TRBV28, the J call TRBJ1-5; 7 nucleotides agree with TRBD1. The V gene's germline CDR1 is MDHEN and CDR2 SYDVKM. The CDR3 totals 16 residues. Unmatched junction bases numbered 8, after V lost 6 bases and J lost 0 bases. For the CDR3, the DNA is TGTGCCAGCAGCTCAGGGGGGATTTATAGCAATCAGCCCCAGCATTTT. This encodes CASSSGGIYSNQPQHF.

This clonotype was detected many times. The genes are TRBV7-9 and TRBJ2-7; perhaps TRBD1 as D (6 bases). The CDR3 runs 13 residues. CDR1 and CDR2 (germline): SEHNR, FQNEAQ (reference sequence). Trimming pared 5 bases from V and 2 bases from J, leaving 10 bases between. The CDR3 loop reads CASSPRGPYEQYF. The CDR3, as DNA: TGTGCCAGCAGCCCCAGGGGCCCCTACGAGCAGTACTTC.

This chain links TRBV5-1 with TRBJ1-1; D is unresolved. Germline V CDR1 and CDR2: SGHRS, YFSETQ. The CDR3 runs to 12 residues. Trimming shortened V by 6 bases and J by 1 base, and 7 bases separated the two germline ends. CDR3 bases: TGCGCCAGCACTGGAAGGAACACTGAAGCTTTCTTT. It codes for CASTGRNTEAFF. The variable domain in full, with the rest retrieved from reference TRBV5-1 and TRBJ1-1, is KAGVTQTPRYLIKTRGQQVTLSCSPISGHRSVSWYQQTPGQGLQFLFEYFSETQRNKGNFPGRFSGRQFSNSRSEMNVSTLELGDSALYLCASTGRNTEAFFGQGTRLTVV.

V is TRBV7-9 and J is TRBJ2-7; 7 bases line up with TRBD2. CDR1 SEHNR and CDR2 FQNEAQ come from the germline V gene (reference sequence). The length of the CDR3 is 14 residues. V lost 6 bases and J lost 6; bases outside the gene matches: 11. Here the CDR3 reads CASSRGLEVGEQYF. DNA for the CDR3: TGTGCCAGCAGTCGAGGACTAGAGGTCGGCGAGCAGTACTTC.

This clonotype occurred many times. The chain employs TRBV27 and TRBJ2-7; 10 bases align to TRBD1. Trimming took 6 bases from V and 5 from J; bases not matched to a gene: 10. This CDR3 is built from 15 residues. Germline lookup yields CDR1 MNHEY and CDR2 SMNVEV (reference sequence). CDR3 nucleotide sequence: TGTGCCAGCAGCGCACTCCGGGACAGGGGCAACGAGCAGTACTTC. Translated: CASSALRDRGNEQYF.